The T cell receptor (beta chain) under discussion was sequenced for a study of cytomegalovirus exposure and HLA in healthy donors. Study in general: As released early, the data held roughly 85 million unique TCRs from HLA-typed donors. Study-level findings and limits: The later analysis indicated that the majority of CMV-associated TCR beta chains appeared HLA-restricted. CMV serostatus was the sole immune exposure data available.

This CDR3 is built from 14 residues. CDR1 and CDR2 (germline): MNHEY, SVGAGI. With 0 bases removed from V and 8 bases from J, the gap between germline ends came to 8 bases. PCR primers comprised 60 Vbeta and 13 Jbeta primers. Profiling relied on immunoSEQ multiplex PCR, and the TCRdb table lists in-frame clones only, not all of them. The table shows about 150,000 clones, with about 64% occurring only once. Concerning this clone itself: Its antigen is unidentified.

The receptor comes from a woman in her twenties or thirties in good health and CMV-seropositive. Sequencing input: PBMCs. The rearrangement joins TRBV6-5 to TRBJ1-6; the D is unclear. The CDR3 region has the DNA TGTGCCAGCAGTTACTCTTTTGGAGATTCACCCCTCCACTTT. Translating gives CASSYSFGDSPLHF.